The present entry profiles one T cell receptor (beta chain) with its context. Its antigen is as yet unknown. The CDR3 is made up of 14 amino acids. Germline CDR1 MNHEY, CDR2 SMNVEV (reference sequence). V lost 0 bases and J 3 bases, leaving 8 bases between the germline ends. This sample was taken from a study of cytomegalovirus exposure and HLA in healthy donors. Study-level results: Reportedly, TCR beta sequences accurately predicted HLA-A and HLA-B alleles in most subjects.

Vbeta (60) and Jbeta (13) primers were used in the PCR. Clones were read by immunoSEQ multiplex PCR, and TCRdb kept only the in-frame ones, dropping some. The sample lists 100,000 to 130,000 clones, 82% occurring once. Sequencing input: PBMCs. The chain is built from TRBV27 and TRBJ1-2, with a possible D match to TRBD1 (5 bases). This clonotype originated in a man aged 30 to 45 in good health and CMV-seropositive. The CDR3 protein is CASSLSGGDYGYTF. The CDR3 bases are TGTGCCAGCAGTTTATCGGGAGGGGACTATGGCTACACCTTC.